This T cell receptor beta chain appears in the sequencing data of a study of blood T cells in healthy people across ages. Concerning this clonotype: Its antigen remains unknown.

The study drew donors from healthy Caucasian individuals in Russia aged roughly 6 to 95. Points from the study as a whole: Diversity figures derived from one million T cells were judged to underestimate the true value. The CMV status of each donor remained undetermined, and this could have confounded shifts in expanded clonotypes.

Germline V gene lookup returns CDR1 SQVTM and CDR2 ANQGSEA. The CDR3 is 16 amino acids. Deletions cut 6 bases from V and 0 bases from J, with 15 bases between. With a J-beta primer mix and a sample-barcoded 5' primer, a second PCR ran about 7 to 11 cycles. From the 5' RACE reads, TCRdb called clonotypes with MiXCR, one entry per CDR3 protein. The data contain some 780,000 distinct CDR3 sequences, more than 55% of them singletons. The sample was blood. V usage is TRBV29-1 and J usage is TRBJ2-6; D might be TRBD1 or TRBD2, each matching 5 bases. This receptor was identified in a man aged 35-49 years in good health. The CDR3 bases are TGCAGCGTCCGAAAATCGGGGCTCTCTGGGGCCAACGTCCTGACTTTC. This codes for CSVRKSGLSGANVLTF.